Described below is a single T cell receptor beta chain sequence and its context. The antigen is undetermined. This sample is part of a study of beta chain features in type 1 diabetes. About the research overall: There were some 110 million sorted cells examined across all samples. Findings of the study overall: Whether HLA type affects TCRB rearrangement stayed undetermined in the present work. Overrepresentation of cells with high TCR expression could result from cDNA sequencing. People with Type 1 diabetes carried modestly yet significantly shorter TCRB CDR3s in all four CD4+ subsets.

Expressed TCRB transcripts were sequenced because the entire RNA isolate underwent reverse transcription. This table comes from immunoSEQ multiplex PCR, and its TCRdb copy is limited to in-frame clones, with some not included. The sample lists 150,000 to 200,000 clones, about 10% occurring once. The CDR3 covers 16 residues. The junction had 17 bases not matched to a gene; V was cut back by 8 bases and J by 6 bases. The germline V gene encodes CDR1 SGHTA and CDR2 FQGNSA. Sequencing was performed on central memory CD4+ T cells from blood. V is TRBV7-2 and J is TRBJ2-3, with TRBD2 matching 7 bases. This clonotype was sampled from a woman under 40 with type 1 diabetes. Written as DNA, the CDR3 is TGTGCCAGCGGCACCGCGCTAGCGGCAACGGGCGATACGCAGTATTTT. Translated, it gives CASGTALAATGDTQYF.